This T cell receptor beta chain emerged from a study of TIL therapy for anti-PD-1-resistant metastatic lung cancer. Study-wide context: Half of patients were current or former smokers. Study outcomes and limitations: Treatment-naive, never-smoker and oncogene-addicted patients were overrepresented in this highly selected cohort.

A remark on this clone: No antigen is known for it.

Time point: pre-treatment sample, taken before nivolumab and TIL therapy. Stage 4 NSCLC adults joined between late 2017 and 2020. Sequencing used immunoSEQ v3. Method: immunoSEQ multiplex PCR; TCRdb's copy keeps in-frame clones and lacks some. Of some 52,000 clones in the sample, less than 80% were seen once. Sample: blood, taken at baseline. This clonotype was obtained from a woman aged 30 to 85 with non-small cell lung cancer.

CDR3 DNA sequence: TGTGCCAGCAGTCCAAGGACTCCGGGACCCCCCCAGCCCCAGCATTTT. Translation gives CASSPRTPGPPQPQHF. The chain employs TRBV27 and TRBJ1-5; a weak D match, TRBD1 (5 bases). The CDR3 is 16 residues long. CDR1 and CDR2 (germline): MNHEY, SMNVEV (reference sequence). The V end lost 5 bases, the J end lost 7 bases, and 21 bases lay between the germline ends.